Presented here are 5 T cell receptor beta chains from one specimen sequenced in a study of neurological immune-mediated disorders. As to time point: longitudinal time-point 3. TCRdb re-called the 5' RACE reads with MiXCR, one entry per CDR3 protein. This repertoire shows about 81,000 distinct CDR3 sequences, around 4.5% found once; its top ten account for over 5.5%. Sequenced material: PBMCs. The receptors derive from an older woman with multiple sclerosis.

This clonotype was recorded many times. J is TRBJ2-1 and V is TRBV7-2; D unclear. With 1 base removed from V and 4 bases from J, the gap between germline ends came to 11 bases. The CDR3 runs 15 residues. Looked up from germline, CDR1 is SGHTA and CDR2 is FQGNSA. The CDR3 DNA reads TGTGCCAGCAGCTTAGAACGGCTAGGTTACAATGAGCAGTTCTTC. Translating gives CASSLERLGYNEQFF.

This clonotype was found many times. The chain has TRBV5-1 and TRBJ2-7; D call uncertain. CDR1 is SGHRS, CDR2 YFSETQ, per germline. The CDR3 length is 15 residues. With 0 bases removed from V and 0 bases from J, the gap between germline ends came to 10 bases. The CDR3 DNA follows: TGCGCCAGCAGCTTGGATCGAACGAGCTCCTACGAGCAGTACTTC. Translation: CASSLDRTSSYEQYF.

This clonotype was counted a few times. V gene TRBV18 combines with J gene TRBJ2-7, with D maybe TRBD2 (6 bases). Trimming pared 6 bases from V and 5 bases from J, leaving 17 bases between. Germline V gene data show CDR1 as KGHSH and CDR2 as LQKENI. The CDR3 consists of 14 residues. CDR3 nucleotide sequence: TGTGCCAGCTCGGCGGGACTGCCATCAAACGAGCAGTACTTC. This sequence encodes CASSAGLPSNEQYF.

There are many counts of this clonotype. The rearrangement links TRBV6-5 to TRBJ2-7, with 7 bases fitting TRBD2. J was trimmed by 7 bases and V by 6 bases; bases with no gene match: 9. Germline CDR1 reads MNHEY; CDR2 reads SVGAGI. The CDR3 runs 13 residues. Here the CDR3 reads CASSKPPGGEQYF. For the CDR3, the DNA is TGTGCCAGCAGCAAACCACCCGGGGGGGAGCAGTACTTC.

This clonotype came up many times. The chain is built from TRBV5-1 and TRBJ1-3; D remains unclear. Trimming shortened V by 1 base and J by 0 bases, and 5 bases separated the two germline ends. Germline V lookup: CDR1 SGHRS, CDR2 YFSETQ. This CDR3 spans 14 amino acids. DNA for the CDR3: TGCGCCAGCAGCTTGATTCCCTCTGGAAACACCATATATTTT. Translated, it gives CASSLIPSGNTIYF.